The 6 T cell receptor beta chains listed next were all sequenced from one sample in a study of T-cell reconstitution after alpha-beta-depleted transplantation in children. Preparation of the TCRbeta library used unique molecular identifiers. TCRdb re-called the PCR reads with MiXCR, one entry per CDR3 protein. Altogether 200,000 to 300,000 distinct CDR3 sequences are present, 12% being singletons, with the ten largest covering 2% to 3%. Sample: PBMCs from the stem cell graft donor, taken from the stem cell graft. The origin of the receptors is a human donor who donated a stem cell graft to a child with acute lymphoblastic leukemia.

There are many counts of this clonotype. The chain recombines TRBV6-2 or TRBV6-3 with TRBJ2-1; D might be TRBD2 (5 bases). V was clipped by 2 bases and J by 4 bases, with 9 bases between them. CDR1 and CDR2 (germline): MNHEY, SVGEGT. CDR3 length: 14 residues. The CDR3 region is CASSYRGTYNEQFF. CDR3 in DNA: TGTGCCAGCAGTTACCGGGGAACGTACAATGAGCAGTTCTTC.

This clonotype has a count of ten or more. The chain couples TRBV5-5 to TRBJ1-5; the D gene is possibly TRBD1 (6 bases). The CDR3 extends over 16 amino acids. Trimming removed 4 bases at V and 4 bases at J, with 18 bases between. CDR1 and CDR2 (germline): SGHKS, YYEKEE (reference sequence). This CDR3 reads CASSPSPRGPNQPQHF. The CDR3 DNA is TGTGCCAGCAGCCCCTCCCCCAGGGGCCCGAATCAGCCCCAGCATTTT. Looking up the rest from reference TRBV5-5 and TRBJ1-5 gives the full variable domain: DAGVTQSPTHLIKTRGQQVTLRCSPISGHKSVSWYQQVLGQGPQFIFQYYEKEERGRGNFPDRFSARQFPNYSSELNVNALLLGDSALYLCASSPSPRGPNQPQHFGDGTRLSIL.

The table lists this clonotype with many counts. The chain recombines TRBV6-2 or TRBV6-3 with TRBJ2-7; D is unclear. Germline V gives CDR1 MNHEY, CDR2 SVGEGT. The V gene lost 4 bases and the J gene lost 3 bases, with 7 bases spanning the gap. CDR3 length: 12 residues. Here the CDR3 DNA reads TGTGCCAGCAGTTTCCTCAACTACGAGCAGTACTTC. It encodes CASSFLNYEQYF.

In this sample, this clonotype turned up many times. The V gene is TRBV30, the J gene TRBJ2-7; a weak D match, TRBD1 (5 bases). The germline V gene encodes CDR1 GTSNPN and CDR2 SVGIG (reference sequence). The CDR3 sequence is 12 residues long. Deletions cut 2 bases from V and 4 bases from J, with 9 bases between. The CDR3 sequence is CAWSPRVYEQYF. In DNA form, the CDR3 reads TGTGCCTGGAGTCCCAGGGTATACGAGCAGTACTTC.

The chain uses TRBV5-1 and TRBJ1-1; D unresolved. The V end was cut by 4 bases, the J end by 0 bases, with 4 bases between. This CDR3 has 12 amino acids. Germline V CDR1 and CDR2: SGHRS, YFSETQ. CDR3 bases: TGCGCCAGCAGCGCTATGAACACTGAAGCTTTCTTT. It encodes CASSAMNTEAFF.

The table lists this clonotype with many counts. This chain joins TRBV12-3 or TRBV12-4 and TRBJ1-4; D is ambiguous. The CDR3 has 18 residues. Trimming cost V 3 bases and J 0 bases, with 17 bases left between them. CDR3: CASSFGQPILATNEKLFF. CDR3 DNA: TGTGCCAGCAGTTTCGGTCAGCCTATACTTGCAACTAATGAAAAACTGTTTTTT.